A single sample gave rise to the 8 T cell receptor beta chains below, sequenced in a study of early T cells in non-severe SARS-CoV-2 infection. TCRdb ran MiXCR on the 5' RACE reads and lists one entry per CDR3 protein. Here the sample spans 70,000 to 75,000 distinct CDR3 sequences, roughly an eighth being singletons. The sample was whole blood. Every receptor here comes from an adult who was a healthcare worker with PCR-confirmed SARS-CoV-2 infection or an uninfected control (not recorded which).

There are many counts of this clonotype. The rearrangement links TRBV7-6 to TRBJ1-2; D is perhaps TRBD1 (5 bases). The germline CDR1 and CDR2 sequences are SGHVS and FNYEAQ. The CDR3 consists of 15 residues. V lost 5 bases and J 0 bases, leaving 13 bases between the germline ends. CDR3 sequence reads: CASSPGGDPNYGYTF. The CDR3 DNA follows: TGTGCCAGCAGCCCCGGGGGGGATCCTAACTATGGCTACACCTTC. Full variable domain (rest looked up from reference TRBV7-6 and TRBJ1-2): GAGVSQSPRYKVTKRGQDVALRCDPISGHVSLYWYRQALGQGPEFLTYFNYEAQQDKSGLPNDRFSAERPEGSISTLTIQRTEQRDSAMYRCASSPGGDPNYGYTFGSGTRLTVV.

The J gene is TRBJ2-1, the V gene TRBV28; maybe TRBD2 (5 bases). The CDR3 is 14 residues long. The germline gives CDR1 MDHEN, CDR2 SYDVKM. Trimming removed 6 bases at V and 4 bases at J, with 13 bases between. This CDR3 is CASSSRAVYNEQFF. In DNA form, the CDR3 reads TGTGCCAGCAGCTCAAGAGCGGTTTACAATGAGCAGTTCTTC.

The chain combines TRBV12-3 or TRBV12-4 with TRBJ1-6; the match to TRBD1 covers 12 bases. Losses at the gene ends were 5 bases for V and 10 bases for J; bases not matched to a gene: 6. This CDR3 is 15 amino acids long. CDR3 in DNA: TGTGCCAGCAGTCGCGGGACAGGGGGCAACTCACCCCTCCACTTT. Protein sequence: CASSRGTGGNSPLHF.

This clonotype was observed a handful of times. J is TRBJ2-5 and V is TRBV11-3; TRBD1 matches at 8 bases. Germline loops: CDR1 SGHNT, CDR2 YENEEA. The V segment lost 5 bases and the J segment 0 bases; nucleotides outside the gene matches: 5. This CDR3 spans 15 amino acids. The CDR3 region is CASSTGGTYQETQYF. The CDR3 DNA sequence: TGTGCCAGCAGCACAGGGGGGACGTACCAAGAGACCCAGTACTTC.

Concerning this clonotype itself: A read error may account for a junction end that differs from germline. The V and J genes are TRBV10-3 and TRBJ2-3; 9 bases are a match to TRBD1. The CDR3 runs 18 residues. Per germline, CDR1 ENHRY and CDR2 SYGVKD. DNA for the CDR3: TGTGCCATCAGAAAGGGACAGGGTGGTTTTGCTCGCACAGGTACGCAGTATTTT. As protein: CAIRKGQGGFARTGTQYF.

This clonotype was found a few times. The genes are TRBV5-6 and TRBJ1-4, with D unresolved. V was trimmed by 4 bases and J by 7 bases, leaving 20 bases between them. The CDR3 has 16 amino acids. Per the germline V gene, CDR1 is SGHDT and CDR2 is YYEEEE. As DNA, the CDR3 is TGTGCCAGCAGCCCTCACCCCGGACTTTCGGGTGAAAAACTGTTTTTT. It yields the protein CASSPHPGLSGEKLFF.

This clonotype was counted between two and nine times. The rearrangement links TRBV27 to TRBJ1-3; perhaps TRBD1 as D (6 bases). The V gene lost 5 bases and the J gene lost 6 bases, with 11 bases spanning the gap. This CDR3 is 13 amino acids long. In germline, CDR1 is MNHEY, CDR2 SMNVEV (reference sequence). CDR3 amino acids: CASSPQGSNTIYF. The CDR3, as DNA: TGTGCCAGCAGTCCCCAGGGGTCAAACACCATATATTTT.

The table lists this clonotype with many counts. This chain links TRBV7-9 with TRBJ2-7; possibly TRBD1 for D (6 bases). Trimming shortened V by 6 bases and J by 5 bases, and 11 bases separated the two germline ends. CDR1 and CDR2 (germline): SEHNR, FQNEAQ (reference sequence). The CDR3 covers 12 residues. The CDR3 region is CASSQQGDEQYF. The CDR3 region has the DNA TGTGCCAGCAGTCAACAGGGCGACGAGCAGTACTTC.